The subject of this entry is one TCR beta chain. What it binds is not known. TCRdb reprocessed the 5' RACE reads with MiXCR, giving one entry per CDR3 protein. The sample holds under 300,000 distinct CDR3 sequences, 8.5% to 9.5% seen once. The sample is drawn from a study of T-cell memory formation after mild COVID-19. The wider study: The TCR clusters were mostly specific to one donor.

The CDR3 has 16 residues. V was pared by 6 bases and J by 5 bases, with 13 bases of the junction left unmatched. Per germline, CDR1 MNHEY and CDR2 SVGAGI. General study results and limits: Contracting clones, day 15 to 85, had balanced CD4/CD8, and later expanders favored CD4+.

This TCR derives from a man aged 18 to 29 who had mild COVID-19 (a few samples of this study predate the infection). Cell type and time point are not known. The sample was PBMCs or a T cell subset sorted from them (not recorded which). The rearrangement links TRBV6-5 to TRBJ2-5, with 9 bases lining up with TRBD2. CDR3 loop: CASSRSSFSGGETQYF. The CDR3 region has the DNA TGTGCCAGCAGCCGGAGCTCCTTCAGCGGGGGGGAGACCCAGTACTTC.